This section outlines one T cell receptor (beta chain) sequence together with its context. Its target is unknown. Time point noted: week 47, end of study. Vaccinated patients received 300 ug of mutant IDH1 20-mer peptide per dose, with topical imiquimod. The data were taken from a study of a mutant IDH1 vaccine in newly diagnosed glioma. Across the study: Vaccines began 4-6 weeks after radiotherapy alone, or with temozolomide cycles.

TCRdb keeps only in-frame clones here, not all; method: immunoSEQ multiplex PCR. The sample includes 60,000 to 65,000 clones, around 86% of them seen just once. The V and J ends lost 0 bases and 0 bases respectively, with 18 bases between them. The germline gives CDR1 SGHVS, CDR2 FNYEAQ. The length of the CDR3 is 18 residues. The chain carries TRBV7-6 and TRBJ2-7; TRBD1 might be the D (5 bases). This receptor was identified in a man aged 25 to 45 with glioma. Sequenced here: PBMCs, sampled from a glioma patient whose treatment included an IDH1 peptide vaccine. The CDR3 bases are TGTGCCAGCAGCTTAGCGGAGAGGACAACATTCTTCTCCTACGAGCAGTACTTC. Encoded protein: CASSLAERTTFFSYEQYF. Supplemented by reference TRBV7-6 and TRBJ2-7, the full variable domain reads GAGVSQSPRYKVTKRGQDVALRCDPISGHVSLYWYRQALGQGPEFLTYFNYEAQQDKSGLPNDRFSAERPEGSISTLTIQRTEQRDSAMYRCASSLAERTTFFSYEQYFGPGTRLTVT.